This section outlines one T cell receptor (beta chain) sequence together with its context. The antigen this receptor binds is unknown. Per-nucleotide qualities are absent, and no much larger clonotype sits a single base away. V is pared back by 5 bases and J by 5 bases, with 13 bases lying between the germline termini. CDR1 is given as SGHAT and CDR2 as FQDESV, both from the germline V gene (reference sequence). From the cysteine through the phenylalanine, the CDR3 covers 14 amino acids. Of all the DNA, just the CDR3 is kept, 42 bases in frame from base 1. The donors were a few dozen Caucasian individuals from Russia, aged roughly 6 to 90 years, who were systemically healthy. Each donor gave approximately 9.3 milliliters of peripheral blood, collected into EDTA-treated Vacutainer tubes. Ficoll-Paque density-gradient centrifugation was used to isolate PBMCs, with at least 7 million per sample. Total RNA, at least 5.5 micrograms per sample, was extracted from PBMCs with Trizol reagent. For every donor, flow cytometry on a PBMC aliquot measured the percentage of naive CD45RAhigh/CD27high T cells.

The data belong to a study of blood T cells in healthy people across ages (dated by TCRdb to 2014 to 2015). For the study in its entirety: In model experiments, roughly one uniquely barcoded TCR beta cDNA molecule per two T cells was captured by template switching. The study measured age-related changes in TCR beta repertoire diversity using deep sequencing normalized with unique cDNA molecular identifiers. Four age groups were formed from the donors: young (average about 15 years), middle-aged (just under 40), aged (roughly 58) and long-lived (less than 85). To avoid experimental bias, donors of different ages were spread randomly across the sequencing lanes. Two additional independent replicas of 1 million unique cDNA reads from the same blood draw were analyzed for two donors (one aged 18 to 30 and one aged 80 or older). The research as a whole found: The CMV infection status of donors was not known, potentially confounding age-related changes in expanded clonotypes. The percentage of naive T cells measured by flow cytometry correlated strongly with observed TCR beta diversity. As age increased, observed TCR beta diversity per million T cells dropped in a roughly linear way, and a significant reduction was already evident by age 40. The long-lived group showed more naive CD4+ T cells, fewer expanded clones and increased TCR diversity than the aged group, suggesting age selection. Since profiling was done on bulk unsorted PBMCs, naive and antigen-experienced compartments could not be conclusively compared. Total diversity estimates from one million sequenced T cells were considered lower bounds and underestimates.

The library came from 5' RACE. The data were produced on an Illumina HiSeq 2500. A second PCR of 7 to 11 cycles was performed with a sample-barcoded 5' primer and a J-beta primer mix. A template-switch 5' adaptor carrying 12 random nucleotides introduced a unique molecular identifier onto each TCR beta cDNA molecule. Each sample yielded at least 3 million CDR3-containing paired-end reads. First-strand cDNA was synthesized from all RNA with the Mint cDNA synthesis kit, primed by a TRBC-specific oligonucleotide. Following uracil-DNA glycosylase treatment, a first 18-cycle PCR with universal primers M1SS and BC2_uni_R was performed on all cDNA. As for how the authors treated the data: Normalization of each sample was performed by random selection of 1 million high-quality reads, each carrying a distinct molecular identifier. Instead of being binned into consensus sequences, reads that shared molecular identifiers were thrown out. CDR3 identification, clonotype clustering and error correction used MiTCR with a Q25 quality threshold and the strictest error-elimination algorithm. A nonparametric unseen species model using Euler transformation provided a lower-bound estimate of total TCR beta diversity. TCRdb handled the public reads itself, with Q25 trimming in fastp and clone calling in MiXCR, and kept productive beta chains. Every distinct CDR3 protein forms one entry, paired with its most common genes and DNA. The V and J calls were determined by TCRdb, not by the authors. This sample comprises roughly 2 million distinct CDR3 sequences, less than 50% of them detected only once. The biggest ten clones account for about 2.1% of the sample.

Sequences were obtained from blood. The chain was built from TRBV11-1 and TRBJ2-1; TRBD2 could be the D gene, as 6 bases match. This clonotype was sampled from a woman between 35 and 50 years old in good health. DNA sequence: TGTGCCAGCAGCCGGGACTTGTCCGACAATGAGCAGTTCTTC. This codes for CASSRDLSDNEQFF.